This T cell receptor beta chain emerged from a study of cytomegalovirus exposure and HLA in healthy donors. General study points: CMV antigen specificity of a few CMV-associated chains was confirmed in vitro. The authors enumerated over 150 TCR beta chains as linked to cytomegalovirus.

In the case of this clone: The antigen is unknown.

Separate from the approximately 720-subject first cohort, the roughly 120-subject validation cohort was the one that the donors belonged to. Produced via immunoSEQ multiplex PCR; TCRdb's table is partial and in-frame only. Among some 45,000 clones listed, 80% to 95% were seen once. Trimming took 6 bases from V and 3 from J; bases not matched to a gene: 9. This CDR3 comprises 15 residues. Germline V gene lookup returns CDR1 MDHEN and CDR2 SYDVKM. Sequencing was carried out using PBMCs. The rearrangement joins TRBV28 to TRBJ2-5; 8 bases map to TRBD2. This receptor was identified in a man aged 18 to 35 in good health and CMV-seronegative. CDR3 nucleotides: TGTGCCAGCAGCCAACTAGCGGCGATTAAAGAGACCCAGTACTTC. This codes for CASSQLAAIKETQYF.